This TCR beta chain came from a study of T-cell memory formation after mild COVID-19 (dated by TCRdb to the early 2020s). Regarding the study in general: Most TCR sequence clusters were specific to one of the two donors. T-cell clones expanding and contracting after mild COVID-19 in two donors were tracked by longitudinal TCRalpha and TCRbeta repertoire sequencing. Two young, previously healthy adult volunteers made up the cohort, one male and one female.

The CDR3 numbers 16 residues from cysteine through phenylalanine. The entry retains the CDR3 DNA only, 48 bases that are in frame from base 1. The junction carries 20 bases between V and J, which are trimmed by 3 bases and 6 bases respectively. The germline V gene encodes CDR1 LGHNT and CDR2 FRNRAP. Sequencing was carried out with an Illumina NovaSeq 6000. Using 5'RACE with constant-segment primers, TCRalpha and TCRbeta cDNA libraries were constructed, with sample barcodes and unique molecular identifiers added in the process. Trizol reagent was used to extract RNA from every sample. Libraries were amplified in two PCR steps, with a second sample barcode and Illumina TruSeq adapters added in the second step. Libraries were sequenced on an Illumina NovaSeq with 2 x 150 bp paired-end reads. Per the source publication's procedure: With migec v1.2.7, reads were demultiplexed and then collapsed into UMI-guided consensus sequences. Using mixcr v2.1.11, UMI consensuses were aligned to TRA and TRB V and J templates and then assembled into clonotypes. Expanded or contracted clonotypes were those called significant by both edgeR and NoisET, with noise models trained on biological replicates. For edgeR calls, a false discovery rate-adjusted p below 0.01 and a log2 fold-change threshold of 1 were applied. PCA with hierarchical clustering of max-normalized trajectories of the 1000 most abundant clonotypes was used as exploratory dynamics analysis. The CD4 or CD8 phenotype of responding clones was assigned using the separately sequenced CD4+ and CD8+ repertoires. TCRdb's own reprocessing of the public reads used fastp at Q25 and MiXCR and kept productive beta chains. Each entry merges the rows of one CDR3 protein and shows their most common DNA and genes. None of the V and J calls come from the authors' own analysis; TCRdb made them. The sample table contains roughly 500,000 distinct CDR3 sequences; only one count was recorded for around 21% of them. Around 12% of the sample comes from the top ten.

On this clonotype itself: This clone's antigen is unknown. No base qualities exist here, and no much larger clone lies one base off it.

PBMCs were isolated by Ficoll-Paque density gradient centrifugation. Overall study outcomes, separate from this receptor: Contracting CD4+ clones turned up mainly in the CM and EM memory subsets, whereas EMRA was where CD8+ clones were enriched. Some responding clones were detected in pre-infection memory, suggesting pre-existing cross-reactive memory T cells joined the SARS-CoV-2 response. The second-wave clones that peaked on day 37 were not confirmed to be SARS-CoV-2 specific. Clones contracting from day 15 to 85 had balanced CD4/CD8 phenotypes, while a second wave expanding from day 15 to 37 was biased towards CD4+. Only a couple of mild cases were covered in the study, and larger cohorts including severe cases with pre-infection samples were considered necessary.

Sequenced input: PBMCs or a T cell subset sorted from them (not recorded which). This clonotype originated in an adult woman who had mild COVID-19 (a few samples of this study predate the infection). The sample titles of this study are shuffled in the database, so cell type and time point are left out; the donor was told from shared clones. Recombination linked TRBV12-5 to TRBJ1-2; 6 matching bases give a weak D call of TRBD1. The CDR3 loop reads CASGFPNARGVHGYTF. The DNA is as follows: TGTGCTAGTGGTTTCCCCAACGCGAGGGGGGTCCATGGCTACACCTTC.